This is a list of T cell receptor beta chains from one sample in a study of T cell responses to AZD1222 COVID-19 vaccine. Sequencing was performed with immunoSEQ multiplex PCR; in TCRdb, only in-frame clones are kept and a portion is missing. The sample includes 150,000 to 200,000 clones, roughly 90% of them seen just once. Sequenced material: peripheral blood, taken 28 days after the second AZD1222 dose. The receptors were sampled from an adult who received the AZD1222 COVID-19 vaccine. The CDR3 runs from the conserved cysteine through the conserved F or W. D genes are given only for firm matches. Size values are once, few and many counts, or a class for expanded clones, and some rows have none.

clone_size d_call j_call v_call cdr3_nt cdr3_aa
NA TRBD2 TRBJ2-3 TRBV7-6 TGTGCCAGCAGCTTAGTGCTAGCGGTCACAGATACGCAGTATTTT CASSLVLAVTDTQYF
NA TRBD1 TRBJ1-4 TRBV10-3 TGTGCCATCAGTGCCCAGAGGACAGGGGGGAATGAAAAACTGTTTTTT CAISAQRTGGNEKLFF
once TRBD1 TRBJ1-1 TRBV5-1 TGCGCCAGCAGCTTTAACGGCGGACAGGGTGGGATGAACACTGAAGCTTTCTTT CASSFNGGQGGMNTEAFF
NA NA TRBJ2-7 TRBV28 TGTGCCAGCAACGAAGGAGGGGGACACAATTTCCCCAAGCAGTACTTC CASNEGGGHNFPKQYF
NA NA TRBJ1-5 TRBV5-8 TGTGCCAGCATAGGCCTTAGCAATCAGCCCCAGCATTTT CASIGLSNQPQHF
NA TRBD2 TRBJ2-5 TRBV3-1/TRBV3-2 TGTGCCAGCAGCCGTAGCGGGGGGGCATCATATGAGACCCAGTACTTC CASSRSGGASYETQYF
NA TRBD1 TRBJ2-6 TRBV24-1 TGTGCCACCAGTGATGGTAGAGTGTACGGGACAGCGATCTTCTCTGGGGCCAACGTCCTGACTTTC CATSDGRVYGTAIFSGANVLTF
NA TRBD2 TRBJ2-5 TRBV3-1/TRBV3-2 TGTGCCAGCAGCCTCGGGACTAGCGGGAGGGGAGAGACCCAGTACTTC CASSLGTSGRGETQYF
NA NA TRBJ2-7 TRBV11-2 TGTGCCAGCAGCTCTAGCTCCTACGAGCAGTACTTC CASSSSSYEQYF
NA NA TRBJ1-2 TRBV2 TGTGCCAGCTCCGGGCCAGGGACTAACTATGGCTACACCTTC CASSGPGTNYGYTF
NA NA TRBJ2-7 TRBV4-1 TGCGCCAGCAGCCACCAACAGGACTACTCCTACGAGCAGTACTTC CASSHQQDYSYEQYF
NA TRBD1 TRBJ1-5 TRBV3-1/TRBV3-2 TGTGCCAGCAGCCAAGATAGGTACAGGGGGCCGGGACAGCCCCAGCATTTT CASSQDRYRGPGQPQHF
NA NA TRBJ1-2 TRBV2 TGTGCCAGCAGTGACCGACAGAACTATGGCTACACCTTC CASSDRQNYGYTF
NA NA TRBJ1-1 TRBV9 TGTGCCAGCAGCCCCCAACTCGGGGGGGCGGGTACGTACACTGAAGCTTTCTTT CASSPQLGGAGTYTEAFF
NA NA TRBJ2-3 TRBV5-5 TGTGCCAGCAGCTTTCGTTTGGGGGCCGGGGATACGCAGTATTTT CASSFRLGAGDTQYF
NA NA TRBJ2-7 TRBV29-1 TGCAGCGTCAGAGACAGCTACGAGCAGTACTTC CSVRDSYEQYF
NA TRBD1 TRBJ1-2 TRBV2 TGTGCCAGCAGAGTCACAGGGGCTTCTAACTATGGCTACACCTTC CASRVTGASNYGYTF
NA TRBD1 TRBJ2-7 TRBV19 TGTGCCAGTAGTAGGGTCCTGACAGGGGGGATATACGAGCAGTACTTC CASSRVLTGGIYEQYF
NA NA TRBJ1-2 TRBV18 TGTGCCAGCTCACCACGGACAACTAGTGGCTACACCTTC CASSPRTTSGYTF
NA NA TRBJ1-1 TRBV19 TGTGCCAGTAGTAGGTTTATTGGTAACACTGAAGCTTTCTTT CASSRFIGNTEAFF
NA NA TRBJ1-2 TRBV28 TGTGCCAGCAGTGGCGACAGCTTCTATGGCTACACCTTC CASSGDSFYGYTF
NA NA TRBJ1-4 TRBV29-1 TGCAGCGTTGCCCAAGGGGACGAAAAACTGTTTTTT CSVAQGDEKLFF
NA NA TRBJ2-5 TRBV5-4 TGTGCCAGCAGCTCGCTGGGGGGGGCCCAAGAGACCCAGTACTTC CASSSLGGAQETQYF
NA TRBD2 TRBJ2-3 TRBV7-3 TGTGCCAGCAGCTTTAAAATAGCGGGAGTTTACACAGATACGCAGTATTTT CASSFKIAGVYTDTQYF
once NA TRBJ2-1 TRBV20-1 TGCAGTGCTAGTGCCAGGAGACACAATGAGCAGTTCTTC CSASARRHNEQFF
NA NA TRBJ2-1 TRBV7-9 TGTGCCAGCAGCGTAAGCGGATCCTCCTACAATGAGCAGTTCTTC CASSVSGSSYNEQFF